The present T cell receptor beta chain was sequenced within a study of T cells in Graves' hyperthyroidism and ophthalmopathy (dated by TCRdb to between 2018 and 2021). About the study as a whole: Peripheral blood was collected at initial diagnosis, before any treatment. After blood sampling, hyperthyroidism patients were treated with methimazole at a starting dose of 30 mg daily, and ophthalmopathy patients were treated with high-dose intravenous methylprednisolone. In addition, the study compared T-cell repertoires in thyroid tissue and in blood from about 6 Graves' hyperthyroidism patients. An independent validation cohort of fewer than 20 hyperthyroidism patients and about 15 patients who later progressed to ophthalmopathy tested prospective prediction of ophthalmopathy. For training and testing, the approximately 92 patients in the discovery cohort were randomly divided in a 7:3 ratio. According to the paper, TCR Vbeta CDR3 sequencing was carried out on over 130 peripheral blood samples, which came from about 45 ophthalmopathy, around 75 hyperthyroidism and about 17 progressor patients. To identify distinguishing TCR V-J signatures, a discovery cohort of 95 to 100 patients was used, comprising 40 to 45 with Graves' ophthalmopathy and around 60 with stable Graves' hyperthyroidism. What the authors observed across the whole study: Most expanded thyroid clonotypes (frequency above 0.001) were also detected in blood, suggesting blood repertoires may reflect thyroid immune responses. In cross-validation, a model built on a 13 V-J signature told ophthalmopathy apart from stable hyperthyroidism with approximately 90% sensitivity and roughly 82% specificity, and in testing the same model reached 80%/75%. Sample size was not statistically predetermined, and blinding of investigators to group allocation was not performed. During validation, the model predicted progression to ophthalmopathy a median of approximately 7 months ahead of onset, with more than 55% sensitivity and 72% to 80% specificity.

This clonotype was observed a few times. What this receptor recognizes is not known. There are no base qualities to consult, and no much larger clone falls within one base. Including cysteine and phenylalanine, the CDR3 has 14 amino acids. The retained sequence is limited to the CDR3, 42 bases, with the frame set at the first base. The V and J ends are trimmed by 5 bases and 6 bases, leaving 13 bases between them. CDR1 and CDR2 were assigned from the germline V gene as MDHEN and SYDVKM. In the ophthalmopathy patients, disease was moderately to severely active, with a Clinical Activity Score of 3 or more, a NOSPECS grade of 4 or more, and a duration of less than 3 months. The study excluded patients with uncontrolled infections, other autoimmune diseases, pregnancy or lactation. Diagnoses were based on clinical symptoms, serum thyroxine and TRAb, thyroid ultrasound and orbital computed tomography. PBMCs were isolated from around 10 ml of fresh peripheral blood by Ficoll-Paque density gradient centrifugation. Total RNA was extracted using Trizol reagent, and RNA quality was assessed on an Agilent 2100 Bioanalyzer.

Amplification of TCR beta CDR3 regions was carried out from RNA transcripts. For the first round of RT-PCR on the TCR CDR3, the HTBI primer set was used together with the Qiagen OneStep RT-PCR kit. A second multiplex PCR round built the libraries, followed by size selection and purification. Sequencing of the libraries was done on an Illumina HiSeq2000 using paired-end 100 bp reads. In the authors' own workflow: SOAPnuke was used to process the raw data, with reads discarded if the reads contained adapters or uncalled bases, had a mean Phred below 15, or lacked an exact constant-primer or identifier match. COPE v1.2.5 was used to merge high-quality paired reads, and clonotypes were defined as unique nucleotide sequences. MiTCR v1.1 was used to align the clonotypes against IMGT TRBV, TRBD and TRBJ reference segments. Analysis was restricted to V-J combinations with a frequency above 0.0001, which covered about 99% of repertoires. The TCS score was defined as the ratio of F50 (clonal expansion) to E x V (chaos), calculated using BLOSUM62-based TCRdist between CDR3 peptides within each V-J. Welch's t-statistics and random forest reduced fewer than 550 V-J features to roughly 13, which were used in a naive Bayes classifier (R e1071). TCRdb handled the public reads itself, with Q25 trimming in fastp and clone calling in MiXCR, and kept productive beta chains. All rows with the same CDR3 protein become a single entry with the most common DNA and genes. TCRdb, not the original authors, processed these V and J calls. This sample comprises roughly 650,000 distinct CDR3 sequences, about a sixth of them detected only once. The ten largest clonotypes hold approximately 3.5% of the sample.

The chain is encoded by TRBV28 joined to TRBJ2-2; TRBD1 might be the D gene, on 6 matching bases. The sample comprised blood. This sequence originates from a woman between 40 and 50 years old with Graves' ophthalmopathy. The DNA sequence is TGTGCCAGCAGTGTAGGCAGGGGTTCCGGGGAGCTGTTTTTT. Its protein reads: CASSVGRGSGELFF.